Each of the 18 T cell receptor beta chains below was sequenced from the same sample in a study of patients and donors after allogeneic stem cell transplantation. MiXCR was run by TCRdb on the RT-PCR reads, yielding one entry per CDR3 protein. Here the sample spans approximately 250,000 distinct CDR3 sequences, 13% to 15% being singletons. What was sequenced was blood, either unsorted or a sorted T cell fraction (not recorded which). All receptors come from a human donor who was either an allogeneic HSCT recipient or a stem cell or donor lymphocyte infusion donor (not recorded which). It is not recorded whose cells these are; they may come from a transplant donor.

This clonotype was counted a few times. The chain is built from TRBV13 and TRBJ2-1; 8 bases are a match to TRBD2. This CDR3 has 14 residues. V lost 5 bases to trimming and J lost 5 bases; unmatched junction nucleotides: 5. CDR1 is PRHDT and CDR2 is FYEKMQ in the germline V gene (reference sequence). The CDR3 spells CASSALAEDNEQFF. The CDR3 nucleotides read TGTGCCAGCAGCGCACTAGCGGAGGACAATGAGCAGTTCTTC.

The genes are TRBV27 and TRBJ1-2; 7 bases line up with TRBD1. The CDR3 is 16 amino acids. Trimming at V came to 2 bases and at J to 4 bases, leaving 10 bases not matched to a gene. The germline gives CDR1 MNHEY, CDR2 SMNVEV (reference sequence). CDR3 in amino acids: CASSLRYDRAIYGYTF. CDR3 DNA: TGTGCCAGCAGTTTACGGTACGACAGGGCGATCTATGGCTACACCTTC.

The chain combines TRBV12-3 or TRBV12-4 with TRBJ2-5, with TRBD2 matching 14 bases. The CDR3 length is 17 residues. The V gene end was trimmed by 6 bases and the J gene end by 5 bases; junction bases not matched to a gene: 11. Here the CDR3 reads CASSPGTSGGPGETQYF. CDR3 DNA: TGTGCCAGCAGCCCCGGGACTAGCGGGGGCCCAGGGGAGACCCAGTACTTC.

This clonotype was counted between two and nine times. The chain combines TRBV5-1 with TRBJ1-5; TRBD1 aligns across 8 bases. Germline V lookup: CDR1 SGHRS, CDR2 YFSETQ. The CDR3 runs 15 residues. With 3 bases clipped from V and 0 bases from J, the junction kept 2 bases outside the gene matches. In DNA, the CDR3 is TGCGCCAGCAGCTACGGACAGGGTAGCAATCAGCCCCAGCATTTT. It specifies CASSYGQGSNQPQHF. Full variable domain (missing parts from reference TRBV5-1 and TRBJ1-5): KAGVTQTPRYLIKTRGQQVTLSCSPISGHRSVSWYQQTPGQGLQFLFEYFSETQRNKGNFPGRFSGRQFSNSRSEMNVSTLELGDSALYLCASSYGQGSNQPQHFGDGTRLSIL.

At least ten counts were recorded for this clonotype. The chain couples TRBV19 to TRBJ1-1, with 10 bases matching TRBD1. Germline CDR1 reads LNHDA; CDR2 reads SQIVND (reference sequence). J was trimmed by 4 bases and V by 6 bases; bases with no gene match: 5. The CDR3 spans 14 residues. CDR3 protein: CASSWTGGVTEAFF. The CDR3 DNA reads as TGTGCCAGTAGCTGGACAGGGGGTGTCACTGAAGCTTTCTTT. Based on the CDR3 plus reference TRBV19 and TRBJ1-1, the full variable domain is DGGITQSPKYLFRKEGQNVTLSCEQNLNHDAMYWYRQDPGQGLRLIYYSQIVNDFQKGDIAEGYSVSREKKESFPLTVTSAQKNPTAFYLCASSWTGGVTEAFFGQGTRLTVV.

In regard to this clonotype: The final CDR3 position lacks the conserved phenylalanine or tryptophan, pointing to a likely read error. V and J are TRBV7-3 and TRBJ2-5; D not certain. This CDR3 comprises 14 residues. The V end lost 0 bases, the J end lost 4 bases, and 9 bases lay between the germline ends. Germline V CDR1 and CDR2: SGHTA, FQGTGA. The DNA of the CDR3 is TGTGCCAGCAGCTTAACGGGGATAGGAGAGACCCAGTACTTA. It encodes CASSLTGIGETQYL.

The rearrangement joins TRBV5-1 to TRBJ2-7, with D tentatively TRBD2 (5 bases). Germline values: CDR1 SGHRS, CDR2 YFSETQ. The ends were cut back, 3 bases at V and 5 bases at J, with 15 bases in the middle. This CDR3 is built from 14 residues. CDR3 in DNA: TGCGCCAGCAGCTCTACTAGGTCCGTCCACGAGCAGTACTTC. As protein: CASSSTRSVHEQYF. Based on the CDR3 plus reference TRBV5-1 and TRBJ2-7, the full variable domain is KAGVTQTPRYLIKTRGQQVTLSCSPISGHRSVSWYQQTPGQGLQFLFEYFSETQRNKGNFPGRFSGRQFSNSRSEMNVSTLELGDSALYLCASSSTRSVHEQYFGPGTRLTVT.

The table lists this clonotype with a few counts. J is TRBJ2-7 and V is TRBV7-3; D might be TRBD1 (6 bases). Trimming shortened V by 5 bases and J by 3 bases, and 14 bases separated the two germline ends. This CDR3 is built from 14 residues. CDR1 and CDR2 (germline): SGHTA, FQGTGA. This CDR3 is CASSLRGGSYEQYF. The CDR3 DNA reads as TGTGCCAGCAGCCTGCGAGGGGGAAGCTACGAGCAGTACTTC.

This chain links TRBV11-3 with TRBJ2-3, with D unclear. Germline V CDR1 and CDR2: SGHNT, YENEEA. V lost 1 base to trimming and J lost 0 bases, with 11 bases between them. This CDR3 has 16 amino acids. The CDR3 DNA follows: TGTGCCAGCAGCTTAGGACCCCGAGCTAGCACAGATACGCAGTATTTT. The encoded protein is CASSLGPRASTDTQYF. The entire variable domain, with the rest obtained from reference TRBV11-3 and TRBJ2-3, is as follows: EAGVVQSPRYKIIEKKQPVAFWCNPISGHNTLYWYLQNLGQGPELLIRYENEEAVDDSQLPKDRFSAERLKGVDSTLKIQPAELGDSAVYLCASSLGPRASTDTQYFGPGTRLTVL.

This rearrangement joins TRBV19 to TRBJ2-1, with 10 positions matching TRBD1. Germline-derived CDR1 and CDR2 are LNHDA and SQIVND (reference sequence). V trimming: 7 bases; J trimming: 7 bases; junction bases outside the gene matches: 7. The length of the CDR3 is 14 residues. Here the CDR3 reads CASTLTGGGNEQFF. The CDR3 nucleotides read TGTGCCAGTACCTTGACAGGGGGCGGGAATGAGCAGTTCTTC.

The CDR3 reads CASRRSSSSYNEQFF. In nucleotides, the CDR3 is TGTGCCAGCAGACGCAGCTCCTCCTCCTACAATGAGCAGTTCTTC. The chain links TRBV6-1 to TRBJ2-1; no firm D call. Germline V gene lookup returns CDR1 MNHNS and CDR2 SASEGT. CDR3 length: 15 residues. V was clipped by 6 bases and J by 0 bases, with 12 bases between them.

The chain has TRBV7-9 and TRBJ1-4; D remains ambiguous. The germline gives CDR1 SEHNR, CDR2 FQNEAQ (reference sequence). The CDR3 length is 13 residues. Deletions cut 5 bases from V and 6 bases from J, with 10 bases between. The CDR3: CASSPLEYEKLFF. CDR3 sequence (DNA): TGTGCCAGCAGCCCCCTAGAGTATGAAAAACTGTTTTTT.

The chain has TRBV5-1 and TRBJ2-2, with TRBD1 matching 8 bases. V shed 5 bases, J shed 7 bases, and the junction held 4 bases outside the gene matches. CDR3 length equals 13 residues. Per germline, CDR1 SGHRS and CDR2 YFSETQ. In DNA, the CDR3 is TGCGCCAGCAGAGCAGGGGGCATCGGGGAGCTGTTTTTT. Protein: CASRAGGIGELFF.

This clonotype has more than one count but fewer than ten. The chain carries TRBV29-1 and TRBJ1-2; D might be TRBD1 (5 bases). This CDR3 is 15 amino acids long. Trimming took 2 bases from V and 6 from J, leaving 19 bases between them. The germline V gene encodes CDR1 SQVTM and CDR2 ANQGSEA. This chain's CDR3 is CSVEPDSAWGNGYTF. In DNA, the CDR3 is TGCAGCGTTGAACCCGACAGTGCTTGGGGAAATGGCTACACCTTC.

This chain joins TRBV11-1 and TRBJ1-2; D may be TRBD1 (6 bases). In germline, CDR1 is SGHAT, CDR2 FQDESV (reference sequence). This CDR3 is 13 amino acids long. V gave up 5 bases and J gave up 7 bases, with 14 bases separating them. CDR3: CASSPQQGAGYTF. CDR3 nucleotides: TGTGCCAGCAGCCCCCAACAGGGTGCTGGCTACACCTTC. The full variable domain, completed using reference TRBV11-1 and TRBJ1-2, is EAEVAQSPRYKITEKSQAVAFWCDPISGHATLYWYRQILGQGPELLVQFQDESVVDDSQLPKDRFSAERLKGVDSTLKIQPAELGDSAMYLCASSPQQGAGYTFGSGTRLTVV.

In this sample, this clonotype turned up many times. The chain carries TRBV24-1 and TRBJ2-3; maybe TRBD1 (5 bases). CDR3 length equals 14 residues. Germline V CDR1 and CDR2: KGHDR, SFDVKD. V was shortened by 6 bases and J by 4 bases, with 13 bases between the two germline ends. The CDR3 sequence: CATSLGQGADTQYF. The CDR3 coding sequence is TGTGCCACCAGTCTCGGCCAGGGCGCAGATACGCAGTATTTT.

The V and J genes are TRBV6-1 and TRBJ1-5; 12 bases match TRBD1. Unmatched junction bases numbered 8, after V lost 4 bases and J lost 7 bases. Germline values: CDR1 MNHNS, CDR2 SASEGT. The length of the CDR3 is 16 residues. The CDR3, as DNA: TGTGCCAGCAGTGTAACCGGGACAGGGGGCGGACAGCCCCAGCATTTT. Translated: CASSVTGTGGGQPQHF.

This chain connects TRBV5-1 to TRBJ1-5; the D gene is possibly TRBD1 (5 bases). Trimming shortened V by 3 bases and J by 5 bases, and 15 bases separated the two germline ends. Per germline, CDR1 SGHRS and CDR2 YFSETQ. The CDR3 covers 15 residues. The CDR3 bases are TGCGCCAGCAGCTCCAGCGGGGCTCGTGATCAGCCCCAGCATTTT. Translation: CASSSSGARDQPQHF. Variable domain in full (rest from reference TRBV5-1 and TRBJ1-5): KAGVTQTPRYLIKTRGQQVTLSCSPISGHRSVSWYQQTPGQGLQFLFEYFSETQRNKGNFPGRFSGRQFSNSRSEMNVSTLELGDSALYLCASSSSGARDQPQHFGDGTRLSIL.